This TCR beta chain was captured in a study of beta chain features in type 1 diabetes. General study points: The naive, central memory and Treg TCRB repertoires showed an apparent similarity that was greater among patients than among healthy donors.

The whole isolated RNA underwent reverse transcription, so sequencing captured expressed TCRB transcripts. The data were produced by immunoSEQ multiplex PCR, yet TCRdb's version contains in-frame clones alone and is incomplete. The data show under 400,000 clones, over 10% seen once. This clone was observed a few times. Its target is unknown. The CDR3 runs to 13 residues. From germline, CDR1 is SQVTM and CDR2 ANQGSEA. V was clipped by 4 bases and J by 2 bases; unmatched bases: 5. This TCR was recovered from a man younger than 35 in good health. This sequence joins TRBV29-1 and TRBJ2-7, with 7 bases fitting TRBD1. Source material: naive CD4+ T cells from blood. The CDR3 DNA is TGCAGCGTTGTGACAGGGTCTCCCTACGAGCAGTACTTC. Residues: CSVVTGSPYEQYF.